This TCR beta chain was recovered during a study of blood T cell repertoires in COVID-19. Study-wide background: In each case, the material was cDNA or gDNA derived from T cells, B-cell-depleted T cells, or PBMCs.

V lost 8 bases to trimming and J lost 6 bases; unmatched junction nucleotides: 8. This CDR3 has 13 residues. The germline CDR1 and CDR2 sequences are SNHLY and FYNNEI. How the authors handled the data: Estimated nucleated cell counts came from reference gene primer amplification. Generated by immunoSEQ multiplex PCR, the TCRdb table keeps only in-frame clones and is missing some. The D gene and trimming were derived from the DNA, and the V and J assignments and clone size from that table. The table has 93,000 or so clones, roughly 87% seen once. The receptor comes from a human donor in a cohort sampled during active COVID-19. The rearrangement joins TRBV2 to TRBJ2-7; the match to TRBD1 covers 9 bases. Source material: peripheral blood. The CDR3 DNA is TGTGCCAGCTGTTTAACAGGGGGCGCCGAGCAGTACTTC. The encoded protein is CASCLTGGAEQYF.